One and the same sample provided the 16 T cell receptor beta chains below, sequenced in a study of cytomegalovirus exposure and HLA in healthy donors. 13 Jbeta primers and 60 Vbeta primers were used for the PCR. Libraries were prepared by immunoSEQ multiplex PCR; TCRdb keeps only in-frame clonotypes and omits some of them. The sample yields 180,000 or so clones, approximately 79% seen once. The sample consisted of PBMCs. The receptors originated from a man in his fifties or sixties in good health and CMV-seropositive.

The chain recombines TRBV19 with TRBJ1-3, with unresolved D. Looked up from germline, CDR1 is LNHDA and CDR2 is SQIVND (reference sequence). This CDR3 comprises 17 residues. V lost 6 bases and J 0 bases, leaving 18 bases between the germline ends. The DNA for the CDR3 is TGTGCCAGTAGCCGGAGACCCGACGGGTTCTCTGGAAACACCATATATTTT. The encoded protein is CASSRRPDGFSGNTIYF. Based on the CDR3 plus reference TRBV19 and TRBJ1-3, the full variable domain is DGGITQSPKYLFRKEGQNVTLSCEQNLNHDAMYWYRQDPGQGLRLIYYSQIVNDFQKGDIAEGYSVSREKKESFPLTVTSAQKNPTAFYLCASSRRPDGFSGNTIYFGEGSWLTVV.

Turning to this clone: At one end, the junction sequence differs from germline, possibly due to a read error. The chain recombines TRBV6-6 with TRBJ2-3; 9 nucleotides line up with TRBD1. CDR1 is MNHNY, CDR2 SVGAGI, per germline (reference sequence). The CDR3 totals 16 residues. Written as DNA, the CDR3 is TGTGCCAGCAGTCACTCGAGGGGACAGGGTCTCTATACGCAGTATTTT. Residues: CASSHSRGQGLYTQYF.

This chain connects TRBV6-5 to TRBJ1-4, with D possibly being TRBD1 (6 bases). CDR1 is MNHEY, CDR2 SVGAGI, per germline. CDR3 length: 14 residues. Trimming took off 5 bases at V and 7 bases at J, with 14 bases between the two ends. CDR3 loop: CASSLTGNFEKLFF. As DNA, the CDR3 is TGTGCCAGCAGTCTTACAGGGAATTTTGAAAAACTGTTTTTT.

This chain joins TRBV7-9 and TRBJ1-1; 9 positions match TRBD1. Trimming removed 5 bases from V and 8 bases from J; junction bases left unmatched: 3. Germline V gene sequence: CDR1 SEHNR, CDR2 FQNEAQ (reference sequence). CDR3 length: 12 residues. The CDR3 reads CASSQGTGEAFF. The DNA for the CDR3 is TGTGCCAGCAGCCAGGGGACAGGGGAAGCTTTCTTT.

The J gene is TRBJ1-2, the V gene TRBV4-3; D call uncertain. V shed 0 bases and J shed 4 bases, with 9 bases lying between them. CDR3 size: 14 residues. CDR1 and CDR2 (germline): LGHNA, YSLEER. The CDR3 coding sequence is TGCGCCAGCAGCCAAGATGAACAGCCCTATGGCTACACCTTC. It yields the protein CASSQDEQPYGYTF.

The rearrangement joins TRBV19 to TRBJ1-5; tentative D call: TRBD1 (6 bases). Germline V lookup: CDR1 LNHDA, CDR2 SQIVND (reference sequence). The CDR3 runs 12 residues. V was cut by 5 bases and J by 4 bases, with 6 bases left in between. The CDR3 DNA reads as TGTGCCAGTAGTCAGGGGAATCAGCCCCAGCATTTT. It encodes CASSQGNQPQHF.

The CDR3 region has the DNA TGTGCCAGCAGCGGAGAGGCAAAGGGTCGGGGTACTGAAGCTTTCTTT. Translation gives CASSGEAKGRGTEAFF. The gene calls are TRBV21-1 and TRBJ1-1. TRBV21-1 is a pseudogene. This CDR3 is built from 16 residues.

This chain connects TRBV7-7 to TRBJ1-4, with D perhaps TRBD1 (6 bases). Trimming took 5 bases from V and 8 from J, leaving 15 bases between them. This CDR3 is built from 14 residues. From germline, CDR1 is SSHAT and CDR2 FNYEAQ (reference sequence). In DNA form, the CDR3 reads TGTGCCAGCAGCCCCGGGGGGGGGCAAGAAAAACTGTTTTTT. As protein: CASSPGGGQEKLFF.

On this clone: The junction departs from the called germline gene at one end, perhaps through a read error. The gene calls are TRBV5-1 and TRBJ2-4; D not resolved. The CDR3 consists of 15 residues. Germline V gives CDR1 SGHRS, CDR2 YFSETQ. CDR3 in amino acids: CASSARSTAKSIQYF. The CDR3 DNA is TGCGCCAGCAGCGCGCGGAGTACTGCCAAAAGCATTCAGTACTTC.

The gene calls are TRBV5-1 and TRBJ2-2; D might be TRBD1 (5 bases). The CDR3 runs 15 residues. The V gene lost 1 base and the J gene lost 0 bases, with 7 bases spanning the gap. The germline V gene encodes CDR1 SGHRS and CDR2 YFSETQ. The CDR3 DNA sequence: TGCGCCAGCAGCTTGTCACAGGCGAACACCGGGGAGCTGTTTTTT. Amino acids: CASSLSQANTGELFF.

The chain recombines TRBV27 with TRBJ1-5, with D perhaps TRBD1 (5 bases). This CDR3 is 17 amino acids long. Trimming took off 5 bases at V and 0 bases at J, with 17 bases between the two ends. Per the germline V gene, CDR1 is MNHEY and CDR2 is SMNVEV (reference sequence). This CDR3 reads CASSHTSRGYSNQPQHF. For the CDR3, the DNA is TGTGCCAGCAGTCATACCTCTCGGGGGTATAGCAATCAGCCCCAGCATTTT.

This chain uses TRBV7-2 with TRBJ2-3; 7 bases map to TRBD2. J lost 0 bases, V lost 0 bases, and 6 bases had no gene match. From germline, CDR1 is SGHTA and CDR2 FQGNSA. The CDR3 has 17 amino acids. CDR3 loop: CASSLAMGGTSTDTQYF. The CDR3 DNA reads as TGTGCCAGCAGCTTAGCGATGGGGGGGACTAGCACAGATACGCAGTATTTT.

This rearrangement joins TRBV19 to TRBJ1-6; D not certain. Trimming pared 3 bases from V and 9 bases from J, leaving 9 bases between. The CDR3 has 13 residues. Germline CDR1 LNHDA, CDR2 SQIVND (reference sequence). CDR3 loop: CASSMWESSPLHF. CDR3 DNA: TGTGCCAGTAGTATGTGGGAGTCTTCACCCCTCCACTTT.

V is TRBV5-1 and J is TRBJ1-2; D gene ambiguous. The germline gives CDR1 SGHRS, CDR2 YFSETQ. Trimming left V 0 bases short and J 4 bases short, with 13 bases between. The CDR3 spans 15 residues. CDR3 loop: CASSLGGRTFYGYTF. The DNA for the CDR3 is TGCGCCAGCAGCTTGGGAGGACGGACTTTCTATGGCTACACCTTC. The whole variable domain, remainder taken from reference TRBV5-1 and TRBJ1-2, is KAGVTQTPRYLIKTRGQQVTLSCSPISGHRSVSWYQQTPGQGLQFLFEYFSETQRNKGNFPGRFSGRQFSNSRSEMNVSTLELGDSALYLCASSLGGRTFYGYTFGSGTRLTVV.

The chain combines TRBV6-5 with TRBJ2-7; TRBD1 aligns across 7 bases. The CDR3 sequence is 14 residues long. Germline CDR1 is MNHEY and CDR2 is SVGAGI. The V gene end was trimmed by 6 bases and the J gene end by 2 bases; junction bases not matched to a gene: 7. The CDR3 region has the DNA TGTGCCAGCAGACCCGACAGGGATCCCTACGAGCAGTACGTC. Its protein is CASRPDRDPYEQYV.

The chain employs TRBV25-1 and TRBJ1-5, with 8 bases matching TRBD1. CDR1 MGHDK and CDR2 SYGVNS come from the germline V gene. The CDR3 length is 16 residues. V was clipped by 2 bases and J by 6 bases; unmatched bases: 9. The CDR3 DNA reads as TGTGCCAGCAGTGAAGAGGGCAGGGGGCATGGTCAGCCCCAGCATTTT. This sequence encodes CASSEEGRGHGQPQHF.